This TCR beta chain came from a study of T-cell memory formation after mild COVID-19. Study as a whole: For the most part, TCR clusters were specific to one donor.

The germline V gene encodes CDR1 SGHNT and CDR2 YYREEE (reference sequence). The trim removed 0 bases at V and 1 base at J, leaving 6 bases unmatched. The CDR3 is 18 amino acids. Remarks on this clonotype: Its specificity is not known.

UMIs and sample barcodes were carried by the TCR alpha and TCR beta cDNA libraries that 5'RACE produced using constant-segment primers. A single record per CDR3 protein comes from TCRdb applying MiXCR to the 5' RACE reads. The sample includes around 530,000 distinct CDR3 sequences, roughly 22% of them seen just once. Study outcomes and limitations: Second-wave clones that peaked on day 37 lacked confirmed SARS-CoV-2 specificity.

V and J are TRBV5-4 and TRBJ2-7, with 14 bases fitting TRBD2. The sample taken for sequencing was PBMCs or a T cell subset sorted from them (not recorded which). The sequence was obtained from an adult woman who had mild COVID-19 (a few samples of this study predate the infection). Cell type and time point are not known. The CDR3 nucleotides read TGTGCCAGCAGCTTGGGGAAAGGACTAGCGGGAGGTTCCTACGAGCAGTACTTC. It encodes CASSLGKGLAGGSYEQYF.